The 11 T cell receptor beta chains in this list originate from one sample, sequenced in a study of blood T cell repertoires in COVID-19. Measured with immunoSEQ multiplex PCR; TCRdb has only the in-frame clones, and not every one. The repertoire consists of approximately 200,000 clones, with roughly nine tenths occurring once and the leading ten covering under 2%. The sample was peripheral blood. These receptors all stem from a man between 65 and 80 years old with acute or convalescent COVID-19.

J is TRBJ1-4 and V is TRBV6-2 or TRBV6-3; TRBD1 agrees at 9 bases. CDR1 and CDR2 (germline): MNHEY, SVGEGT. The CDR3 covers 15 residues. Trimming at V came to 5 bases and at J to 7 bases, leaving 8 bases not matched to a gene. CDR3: CASSGIQGAGEKLFF. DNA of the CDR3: TGTGCCAGCAGTGGAATACAGGGGGCTGGTGAAAAACTGTTTTTT.

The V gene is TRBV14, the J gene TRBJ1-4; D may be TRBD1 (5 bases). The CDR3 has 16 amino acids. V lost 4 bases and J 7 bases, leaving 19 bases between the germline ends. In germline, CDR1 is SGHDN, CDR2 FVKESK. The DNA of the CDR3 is TGTGCCAGCAGCCCCCGCGGGGGTCGGACGCGTGAAAAACTGTTTTTT. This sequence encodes CASSPRGGRTREKLFF.

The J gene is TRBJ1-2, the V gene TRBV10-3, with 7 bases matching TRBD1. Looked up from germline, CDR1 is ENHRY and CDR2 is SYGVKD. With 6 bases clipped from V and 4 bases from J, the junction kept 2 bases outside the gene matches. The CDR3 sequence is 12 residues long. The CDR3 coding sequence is TGTGCCATCAGCGGGGACAGCTATGGCTACACCTTC. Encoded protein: CAISGDSYGYTF.

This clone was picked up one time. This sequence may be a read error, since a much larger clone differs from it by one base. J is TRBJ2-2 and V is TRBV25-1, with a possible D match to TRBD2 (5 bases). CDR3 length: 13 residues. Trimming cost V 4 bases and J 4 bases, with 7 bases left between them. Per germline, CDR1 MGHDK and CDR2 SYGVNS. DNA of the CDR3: TGTGCCAGCAGTGTCACTAGCACCGGGGAGCTGTTTTTT. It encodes CASSVTSTGELFF.

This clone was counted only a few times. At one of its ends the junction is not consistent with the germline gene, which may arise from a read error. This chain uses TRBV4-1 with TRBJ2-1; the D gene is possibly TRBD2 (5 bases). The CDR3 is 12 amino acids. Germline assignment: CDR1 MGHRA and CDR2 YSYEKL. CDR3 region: CASRQELGRQFF. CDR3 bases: TGCGCCAGCAGGCAAGAACTAGGAAGGCAGTTCTTC.

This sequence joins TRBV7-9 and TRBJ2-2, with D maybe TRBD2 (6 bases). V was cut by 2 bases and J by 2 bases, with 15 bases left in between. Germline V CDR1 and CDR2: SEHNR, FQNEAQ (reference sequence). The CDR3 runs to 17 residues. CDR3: CASSLIIGRGNTGELFF. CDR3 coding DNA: TGTGCCAGCAGCTTAATCATCGGGCGGGGTAACACCGGGGAGCTGTTTTTT.

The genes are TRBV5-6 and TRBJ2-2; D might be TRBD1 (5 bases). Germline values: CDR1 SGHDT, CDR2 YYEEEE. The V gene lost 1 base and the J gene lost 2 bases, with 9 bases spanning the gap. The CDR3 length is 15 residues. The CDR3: CASSLPQGNTGELFF. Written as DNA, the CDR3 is TGTGCCAGCAGCTTGCCTCAGGGTAACACCGGGGAGCTGTTTTTT.

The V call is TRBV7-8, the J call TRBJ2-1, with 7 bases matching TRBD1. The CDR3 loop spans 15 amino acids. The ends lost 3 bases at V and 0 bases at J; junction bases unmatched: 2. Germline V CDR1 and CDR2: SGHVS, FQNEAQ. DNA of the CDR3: TGTGCCAGCAGCTTCAGACAGGGCTCCTACAATGAGCAGTTCTTC. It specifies CASSFRQGSYNEQFF.

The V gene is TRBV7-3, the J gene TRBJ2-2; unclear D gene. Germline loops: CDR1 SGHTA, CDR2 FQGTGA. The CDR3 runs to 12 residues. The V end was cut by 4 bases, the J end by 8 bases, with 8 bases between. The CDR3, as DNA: TGTGCCAGCAGCTCCCCCAGAGGGGAGCTGTTTTTT. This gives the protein CASSSPRGELFF.

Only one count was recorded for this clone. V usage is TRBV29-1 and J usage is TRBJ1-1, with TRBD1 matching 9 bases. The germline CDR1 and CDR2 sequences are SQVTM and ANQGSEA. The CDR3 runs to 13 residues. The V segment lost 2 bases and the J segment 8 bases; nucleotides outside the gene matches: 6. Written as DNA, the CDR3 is TGCAGCGTTGAAAAAGGACAGGGGCGAGAAGCTTTCTTT. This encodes CSVEKGQGREAFF. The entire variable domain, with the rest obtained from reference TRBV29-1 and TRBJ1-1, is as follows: SAVISQKPSRDICQRGTSLTIQCQVDSQVTMMFWYRQQPGQSLTLIATANQGSEATYESGFVIDKFPISRPNLTFSTLTVSNMSPEDSSIYLCSVEKGQGREAFFGQGTRLTVV.

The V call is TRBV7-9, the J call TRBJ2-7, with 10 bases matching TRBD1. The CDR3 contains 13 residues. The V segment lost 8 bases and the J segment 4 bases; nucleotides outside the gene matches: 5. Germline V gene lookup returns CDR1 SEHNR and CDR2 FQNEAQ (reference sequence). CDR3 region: CASRRDRGYEQYF. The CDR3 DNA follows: TGTGCCAGCCGACGGGACAGGGGATACGAGCAGTACTTC.